This entry describes one T cell receptor beta chain. The sample comes from a study of CD8 T cells in Susac syndrome. RNA totalling about 0.45 to 1 ug underwent reverse transcription with random hexamers. Amplification of TCR beta CDR3 across 54 Vbeta and 13 Jbeta was performed with immunoSEQ multiplex PCR. TCRdb analysed the immunoSEQ multiplex PCR reads with MiXCR anew, one entry per CDR3 protein. This table has roughly 120,000 distinct CDR3 sequences, 94% appearing once. Trimming removed 1 base from V and 7 bases from J, with 25 bases in between. Germline CDR1 GTSNPN, CDR2 SVGIG (reference sequence). This CDR3 contains 18 residues. CD8+ and CD4+ T cells taken from blood had their TCR beta sequenced. In the multiple sclerosis control group, patients were treatment-naive and had stable or active relapsing-remitting disease.

This sequence was found in a human donor with multiple sclerosis. The sample consisted of CD4+ T cells from PBMCs. This chain joins TRBV30 and TRBJ1-4; D possibly corresponds to TRBD1 (5 bases). The CDR3: CAWSARLLTGTFGEKLFF. The CDR3 nucleotides are TGTGCCTGGAGTGCCCGACTACTAACCGGGACTTTCGGTGAAAAACTGTTTTTT. Complete variable domain (other parts from reference TRBV30 and TRBJ1-4): SQTIHQWPATLVQPVGSPLSLECTVEGTSNPNLYWYRQAAGRGLQLLFYSVGIGQISSEVPQNLSASRPQDRQFILSSKKLLLSDSGFYLCAWSARLLTGTFGEKLFFGSGTQLSVL.